The 14 T cell receptor beta chains presented below share a single source sample, sequenced in a study of shared clonotypes between healthy human individuals (dated by TCRdb to 2018 to 2020). The library relied on the immunoSEQ multiplex PCR assay. TCRdb re-hosts the immuneACCESS table, in-frame sequences only. Its copies lack some clones; in the studies checked, an unresolved V gene accounts for under half of them, and the cause for the rest is not known. The sample profile shows about 1.5 million clones; 95% to 99% of them were found once. The ten biggest clones cover 0.4% to 0.45% of the sample. Specimen: naive CD4+ T cells sorted from blood. This specimen's cell subset or site label, per the study, means: CD45RA+ positively selected. The receptors were gathered from a man under 40 in good health.

The rearrangement links TRBV28 to TRBJ2-7; 7 nucleotides match TRBD2. V lost 9 bases, J lost 2 bases, and 10 bases stayed unmatched. Germline assignment: CDR1 MDHEN and CDR2 SYDVKM. This CDR3 region has 14 residues. The CDR3 sequence is CASISGTVAYEQYF. For the CDR3, the DNA is TGTGCCAGTATAAGCGGGACTGTAGCCTACGAGCAGTACTTC.

The V and J genes are TRBV7-2 and TRBJ2-4, with TRBD2 matching over 12 bases. Unmatched junction bases numbered 9, after V lost 0 bases and J lost 0 bases. Germline V gene sequence: CDR1 SGHTA, CDR2 FQGNSA. The CDR3 covers 20 residues. This CDR3 is CASSLAGLAGLKIAKNIQYF. The CDR3 nucleotides read TGTGCCAGCAGCTTAGCCGGACTAGCGGGGTTAAAGATAGCCAAAAACATTCAGTACTTC.

The chain recombines TRBV29-1 with TRBJ2-1; TRBD1 aligns across 7 bases. The germline gives CDR1 SQVTM, CDR2 ANQGSEA. The V gene end was trimmed by 4 bases and the J gene end by 1 base; junction bases not matched to a gene: 10. The CDR3 is 16 residues long. The CDR3 loop reads CSVVSRDSTSYNEQFF. For the CDR3, the DNA is TGCAGCGTTGTTAGCCGGGACAGCACTTCCTACAATGAGCAGTTCTTC.

The rearrangement links TRBV6-1 to TRBJ1-5, with 8 bases that match TRBD1. This CDR3 has 15 amino acids. CDR1 and CDR2 from the germline V gene are MNHNS and SASEGT. Trimming removed 2 bases from V and 6 bases from J; junction bases left unmatched: 6. DNA for the CDR3: TGTGCCAGCAGTGAACCCGGGACAGGAGTTCAGCCCCAGCATTTT. This encodes CASSEPGTGVQPQHF.

The chain is built from TRBV7-3 and TRBJ2-3; D gene ambiguous. Trimming cost V 6 bases and J 2 bases, with 9 bases left between them. Per germline, CDR1 SGHTA and CDR2 FQGTGA. The CDR3 contains 13 residues. In nucleotides, the CDR3 is TGTGCCAGCAGTCAAACGCACACAGATACGCAGTATTTT. Translation: CASSQTHTDTQYF.

The rearrangement links TRBV4-3 to TRBJ2-3, with 7 bases matching TRBD2. The CDR3 length is 16 residues. V lost 4 bases and J lost 7; bases outside the gene matches: 14. CDR1 LGHNA and CDR2 YSLEER come from the germline V gene. The CDR3 loop reads CASSPHTPGGSYTQYF. DNA of the CDR3: TGCGCCAGCAGCCCTCATACCCCGGGCGGGAGCTATACGCAGTATTTT.

The chain links TRBV2 to TRBJ2-2, with TRBD1 matching over 9 bases. Germline assignment: CDR1 SNHLY and CDR2 FYNNEI. Trimming removed 5 bases from V and 6 bases from J; junction bases left unmatched: 4. The CDR3 length is 14 residues. The chain's CDR3 is CASSPTGGPGELFF. The CDR3 DNA sequence: TGTGCCAGCAGTCCCACAGGGGGCCCCGGGGAGCTGTTTTTT.

The rearrangement uses TRBV18 and TRBJ1-1; D is unresolved. The CDR3 runs to 12 residues. Germline CDR1 and CDR2: KGHSH and LQKENI. The ends were cut back, 3 bases at V and 9 bases at J, with 11 bases in the middle. The CDR3 is CASSPPGGQAFF. In DNA, the CDR3 is TGTGCCAGCTCACCGCCGGGAGGTCAAGCTTTCTTT.

The CDR3 protein is CAISGSSGSVMNEQFF. CDR3 bases: TGTGCCATTTCCGGAAGTAGCGGGAGTGTGATGAATGAGCAGTTCTTC. The chain has TRBV10-3 and TRBJ2-1; 9 nucleotides line up with TRBD2. The germline gives CDR1 ENHRY, CDR2 SYGVKD. The CDR3 spans 16 residues. Trimming took 9 bases from V and 7 from J; bases not matched to a gene: 16.

The chain carries TRBV5-6 and TRBJ2-5, with D maybe TRBD1 (6 bases). The germline V gene has CDR1 SGHDT and CDR2 YYEEEE. V lost 3 bases and J lost 5, with 20 bases in between. CDR3 length: 16 amino acids. As DNA, the CDR3 is TGTGCCAGCAGCTCTGACCTGGTCGGACAGAGGGAGACCCAGTACTTC. This gives the protein CASSSDLVGQRETQYF.

V gene TRBV11-2 combines with J gene TRBJ1-5; TRBD1 matches at 7 bases. V lost 5 bases and J lost 3; bases outside the gene matches: 10. CDR1 and CDR2 (germline): SGHAT, FQNNGV. The CDR3 consists of 16 residues. The CDR3 loop is CASSQETGLFNQPQHF. For the CDR3, the DNA is TGTGCCAGCAGCCAAGAGACAGGGCTTTTCAATCAGCCCCAGCATTTT. The whole variable domain, remainder taken from reference TRBV11-2 and TRBJ1-5, is EAGVAQSPRYKIIEKRQSVAFWCNPISGHATLYWYQQILGQGPKLLIQFQNNGVVDDSQLPKDRFSAERLKGVDSTLKIQPAKLEDSAVYLCASSQETGLFNQPQHFGDGTRLSIL.

This chain joins TRBV7-9 and TRBJ2-3; D is uncertain. Germline values: CDR1 SEHNR, CDR2 FQNEAQ (reference sequence). V shed 1 base and J shed 1 base, with 6 bases lying between them. This CDR3 is 14 amino acids long. The CDR3: CASSLGMGTDTQYF. Here the CDR3 DNA reads TGTGCCAGCAGCTTAGGAATGGGCACAGATACGCAGTATTTT.

The chain is built from TRBV18 and TRBJ2-7; 10 bases line up with TRBD1. The V gene's germline CDR1 is KGHSH and CDR2 LQKENI. The CDR3 totals 15 residues. V gave up 4 bases and J gave up 3 bases; unmatched junction bases: 6. The chain's CDR3 is CASSLGTGAFYEQYF. CDR3 nucleotides: TGTGCCAGCTCACTGGGGACAGGGGCGTTCTACGAGCAGTACTTC. The entire variable domain, with the rest obtained from reference TRBV18 and TRBJ2-7, is as follows: NAGVMQNPRHLVRRRGQEARLRCSPMKGHSHVYWYRQLPEEGLKFMVYLQKENIIDESGMPKERFSAEFPKEGPSILRIQQVVRGDSAAYFCASSLGTGAFYEQYFGPGTRLTVT.

V gene TRBV5-1 combines with J gene TRBJ1-1; D unresolved. Germline CDR1 is SGHRS and CDR2 is YFSETQ. The CDR3 runs 13 residues. Trimming removed 2 bases at V and 4 bases at J, with 9 bases between. The CDR3 nucleotides are TGCGCCAGCAGCTTTCCTGAGGGCACTGAAGCTTTCTTT. Its translation: CASSFPEGTEAFF.